The 16 T cell receptor beta chains listed next were all sequenced from one sample in a study of blood T cell repertoires in COVID-19. Profiled with immunoSEQ multiplex PCR; TCRdb holds only in-frame clones, not every one. The repertoire includes 300,000 to 350,000 clones, under 90% of them detected once, and roughly 2.8% sits in the top ten. The source material was peripheral blood. The receptor set was obtained from a woman in her 30s with COVID-19, enrolled during active disease.

The chain joins TRBV3-1 (or the pseudogene TRBV3-2) to TRBJ2-7, with 7 nucleotides matching TRBD1. This CDR3 has 14 amino acids. Germline loops: CDR1 LGHDT, CDR2 YNNKEL (reference sequence). V shed 3 bases and J 2 bases; nucleotides not matched to a gene: 4. The CDR3 spells CASSQTQGAYEQYF. CDR3 nucleotides: TGTGCCAGCAGCCAGACTCAGGGGGCCTACGAGCAGTACTTC.

This chain links TRBV10-3 with TRBJ2-7, with D possibly matching TRBD1 (5 bases). The CDR3 length is 15 residues. V gave up 6 bases and J gave up 0 bases, with 15 bases separating them. CDR1 and CDR2 from the germline V gene are ENHRY and SYGVKD. CDR3 coding DNA: TGTGCCATCAGGGACATCGATTTGAGCTCCTACGAGCAGTACTTC. It is translated as CAIRDIDLSSYEQYF.

This clone has a single count. The chain is built from TRBV6-2 or TRBV6-3 and TRBJ1-1; unclear D gene. Germline loops: CDR1 MNHEY, CDR2 SVGEGT. The V end was cut by 1 base, the J end by 8 bases, with 14 bases between. The CDR3 covers 14 residues. The CDR3 sequence is CASSYYTPPREAFF. CDR3 nucleotide sequence: TGTGCCAGCAGTTACTACACACCACCTAGGGAAGCTTTCTTT.

This clone has a count of ten or more. V usage is TRBV24-1 and J usage is TRBJ1-4, with 11 positions matching TRBD1. The V and J ends lost 3 bases and 7 bases, in that order; junction bases with no gene match: 0. The CDR3 is made up of 14 amino acids. Germline V gene sequence: CDR1 KGHDR, CDR2 SFDVKD. CDR3 protein: CATSDGQGAEKLFF. Here the CDR3 DNA reads TGTGCCACCAGTGATGGACAGGGGGCTGAAAAACTGTTTTTT.

The chain employs TRBV6-4 and TRBJ1-2; TRBD1 matches at 7 bases. This CDR3 has 14 amino acids. V dropped 2 bases and J dropped 8; count of bases not matched to a gene: 8. Germline CDR1 and CDR2: MRHNA and SNTAGT. The CDR3 spells CASSDGQVPKGYTF. CDR3 sequence (DNA): TGTGCCAGCAGTGACGGACAGGTCCCTAAGGGCTACACCTTC.

The chain is built from TRBV28 and TRBJ1-5, with 8 bases identical to TRBD1. CDR3 size: 15 residues. The junction had 5 bases not matched to a gene; V was cut back by 5 bases and J by 2 bases. Germline loops: CDR1 MDHEN, CDR2 SYDVKM. The CDR3 region is CASSRDRGGNQPQHF. CDR3 bases: TGTGCCAGCAGTCGTGACAGGGGAGGCAATCAGCCCCAGCATTTT.

This clone occurred once. The CDR3 here is CASSFRGGAPEAFF. The CDR3 nucleotides are TGTGCCAGCAGTTTCCGTGGGGGGGCGCCTGAAGCTTTCTTT. This chain uses TRBV27 with TRBJ1-1; D possibly corresponds to TRBD1 (6 bases). The V end lost 3 bases, the J end lost 6 bases, and 14 bases lay between the germline ends. The CDR3 contains 14 residues. Germline CDR1 reads MNHEY; CDR2 reads SMNVEV (reference sequence).

With regard to this clone: In the same sample, other DNA sequences code for this CDR3. V and J are TRBV18 and TRBJ2-1, with 14 positions matching TRBD2. This CDR3 contains 15 residues. Germline CDR1 reads KGHSH; CDR2 reads LQKENI. J gave up 6 bases and V 2 bases, and 0 bases lay outside the gene matches. CDR3 coding DNA: TGTGCCAGCTCACCAGGGACTAGCGGGAGCAATGAGCAGTTCTTC. This codes for CASSPGTSGSNEQFF.

The chain recombines TRBV18 with TRBJ2-1; 11 positions match TRBD2. Germline loops: CDR1 KGHSH, CDR2 LQKENI. There are 17 residues in the CDR3. J lost 6 bases, V lost 3 bases, and 10 bases had no gene match. CDR3 residues: CASSPLTSGNRVNEQFF. The CDR3 region has the DNA TGTGCCAGCTCACCCTTGACTAGCGGGAATAGAGTCAATGAGCAGTTCTTC.

There are a few counts of this clone. The gene calls are TRBV28 and TRBJ1-2, with no clear D. There are 13 residues in the CDR3. From germline, CDR1 is MDHEN and CDR2 SYDVKM. The V and J ends lost 3 bases and 4 bases respectively, with 9 bases between them. CDR3: CASSFPPFYGYTF. CDR3 DNA sequence: TGTGCCAGCAGTTTCCCCCCTTTCTATGGCTACACCTTC.

The chain links TRBV6-5 to TRBJ1-3; D is undetermined. Germline V gives CDR1 MNHEY, CDR2 SVGAGI. The CDR3 is 13 residues long. The ends were cut back, 5 bases at V and 4 bases at J, with 9 bases in the middle. CDR3 in amino acids: CASSTPGGNTIYF. CDR3 coding DNA: TGTGCCAGCAGTACCCCGGGGGGAAACACCATATATTTT.

The table lists this clone with a count of one. The genes are TRBV27 and TRBJ1-2, with a weak D call TRBD1 (6 bases). V shed 4 bases and J shed 2 bases, with 11 bases lying between them. The germline CDR1 and CDR2 sequences are MNHEY and SMNVEV (reference sequence). The CDR3 length is 14 residues. CDR3 residues: CASSSIGQNYGYTF. The CDR3 DNA reads as TGTGCCAGCAGTTCAATTGGACAGAACTATGGCTACACCTTC.

The chain couples TRBV2 to TRBJ2-5, with a possible D match to TRBD2 (6 bases). CDR1 is SNHLY and CDR2 is FYNNEI in the germline V gene. The V end was cut by 1 base, the J end by 2 bases, with 17 bases between. The CDR3 is 17 amino acids. CDR3: CASSEGQTAGPQETQYF. The CDR3, as DNA: TGTGCCAGCAGTGAAGGGCAGACGGCGGGACCGCAAGAGACCCAGTACTTC. The variable domain in full, completed from reference TRBV2 and TRBJ2-5, reads EPEVTQTPSHQVTQMGQEVILRCVPISNHLYFYWYRQILGQKVEFLVSFYNNEISEKSEIFDDQFSVERPDGSNFTLKIRSTKLEDSAMYFCASSEGQTAGPQETQYFGPGTRLLVL.

V is TRBV19 and J is TRBJ1-5; 8 bases match TRBD1. V was clipped by 1 base and J by 7 bases; unmatched bases: 6. There are 15 residues in the CDR3. From germline, CDR1 is LNHDA and CDR2 SQIVND (reference sequence). This CDR3 reads CASSIGTGSVQPQHF. The CDR3 coding sequence is TGTGCCAGTAGTATAGGGACAGGGTCCGTACAGCCCCAGCATTTT.

CDR3 DNA: TGCGCCAGCAGCCCGATTCCGGACACCCGCAATCAGCCCCAGCATTTT. Translated: CASSPIPDTRNQPQHF. V gene TRBV4-1 combines with J gene TRBJ1-5, with TRBD1 as a possible D gene (5 bases). Germline-derived CDR1 and CDR2 are MGHRA and YSYEKL. The CDR3 runs 16 residues. Trimming left V 4 bases short and J 2 bases short, with 15 bases between.

The CDR3 DNA reads TGTGCCAGCAGCTTAGCAGCAGGGGCCTACGAGCAGTACTTC. Translating it yields CASSLAAGAYEQYF. The genes are TRBV7-2 and TRBJ2-7; weak D call: TRBD1 (6 bases). The CDR3 consists of 14 residues. Trimming left V 0 bases short and J 2 bases short, with 8 bases between. Germline V gives CDR1 SGHTA, CDR2 FQGNSA.